This TCR beta chain was identified during a study of graft-versus-host responses after intestinal transplantation. Germline CDR1 is GTSNPN and CDR2 is SVGIG (reference sequence). V lost 5 bases and J lost 1, with 11 bases in between. This CDR3 has 13 amino acids. Here immunoSEQ multiplex PCR was the method, and the copy in TCRdb shows in-frame clones only, minus some. The sample has more than 25,000 clones, more than 90% seen once. The TCR sequence derives from a human patient who received an intestinal transplant, so some T cells may come from the graft donor. The chain joins TRBV30 to TRBJ1-1; D possibly corresponds to TRBD1 (6 bases). Material: PBMCs, obtained around 30 days after intestinal transplant. CDR3 amino acids: CAWEQGTNTEAFF. CDR3 nucleotides: TGTGCCTGGGAACAGGGTACGAACACTGAAGCTTTCTTT.